The rows below give T cell receptor beta chains drawn from one sample of a study of T-cell reconstitution after alpha-beta-depleted transplantation in children. Each CDR3 protein is one row after TCRdb ran MiXCR on the PCR reads. This sample carries some 240,000 distinct CDR3 sequences, 9% to 10% of them seen once, and the ten largest clones take approximately 5%. The specimen was PBMCs from the stem cell graft donor, collected from the stem cell graft. All receptors derive from a human donor who donated a stem cell graft to a child with SCID. Each CDR3 is given with its conserved first and last residue. A D gene is named only where the DNA matches it firmly. For some rows the clone size is stated as once, few or many, or as a class when expanded; others skip it.

J gene	V gene	D gene	clone size	CDR3 DNA	CDR3 protein
TRBJ1-2	TRBV20-1	.	.	TGCAGTGCGTCAGGGAACTATGGCTCCACCTTC	CSASGNYGSTF
TRBJ2-1	TRBV3-1	.	many	TGTGCCAGCAGCCAAGATTGGGCGGGGAGCTACAATGAGCAGTTCTTC	CASSQDWAGSYNEQFF
TRBJ1-4	TRBV5-1	.	many	TGCGCCAGCAGCTTGGGGGTTGTCGGTGAAAAACTGTTTTTT	CASSLGVVGEKLFF
TRBJ2-7	TRBV5-6	.	.	TGTGCCAGCAGCTTGATCGGGGTAAACTACGAGCAGTACTTC	CASSLIGVNYEQYF
TRBJ1-2	TRBV5-1	.	.	TGCGCCAGCAGCTTGACTCCGGGGGCCTATGGCTACACCTTC	CASSLTPGAYGYTF
TRBJ2-1	TRBV29-1	.	few	TGCAGCGTTGAAGAGCGGACAGCCTACTACAATGAGCAGTTCTTC	CSVEERTAYYNEQFF
TRBJ2-3	TRBV5-1	TRBD2	many	TGCGCCAGCAGCTTGAACAGCGGGGGGGGAGATACGCAGTATTTT	CASSLNSGGGDTQYF
TRBJ2-1	TRBV27	.	.	TGTGCCAGCTGTTCCCTACCCACGGAGTACAATGAGCAGTTCTTC	CASCSLPTEYNEQFF
TRBJ2-7	TRBV5-1	.	few	TGCGCCAGCAGCTTCACGGGGCTTGGCGAGCAGTACTTC	CASSFTGLGEQYF
TRBJ2-7	TRBV7-3	.	.	TGTGCCAGCAGCTTAATGGCAGGGAATGGGTACGAGCAGTACTTC	CASSLMAGNGYEQYF
TRBJ1-6	TRBV25-1	TRBD1	many	TGTGCCAGCAGTACCCGGCAGGGGGCAGATAATTCACCCCTCCACTTT	CASSTRQGADNSPLHF
TRBJ2-5	TRBV2	.	many	TGTGCCAGCAGTCCGACTCAGACCCAGTACTTC	CASSPTQTQYF
TRBJ2-3	TRBV20-1	TRBD2	many	TGCAGTGCTTCAGCGGGGGCCCCTCAGCCTGCGCAGTATTTT	CSASAGAPQPAQYF
TRBJ1-2	TRBV3-1	TRBD1	many	TGTGCCAGCAGCCCCTGGACAGGGGGGGACTATGGCTACACCTTC	CASSPWTGGDYGYTF
TRBJ2-7	TRBV10-3	.	many	TGTGCCATCAGTGAGTCGGCAGGGCTCTACGAGCAGTACTTC	CAISESAGLYEQYF
TRBJ1-2	TRBV2	.	many	TGTGCCAGCAGTCTTTCGGCAGGGGACTATGGCTACACCTTC	CASSLSAGDYGYTF
TRBJ2-1	TRBV7-8	.	many	TGTGCCAGCAGCTTTAGCGCGGGACTCTACAATGAGCAGTTCTTC	CASSFSAGLYNEQFF
TRBJ1-4	TRBV2	.	.	TGTGCCAGCAGAGAATGGGGGGGACTGTTTTTT	CASREWGGLFF
TRBJ2-1	TRBV12-3/TRBV12-4	.	many	TGTGCCAGCAGTTACCACGGTAGCGGTAATGAGCAGTTCTTC	CASSYHGSGNEQFF
TRBJ1-1	TRBV4-2	.	.	TGTGCCAGCAGCCAATCGGGAGGGGATTTGGCTGAAGCTTTCTTT	CASSQSGGDLAEAFF
TRBJ2-1	TRBV12-3/TRBV12-4	.	many	TGTGCCAGCCCCTCGAAGCACGGTGAGCAGTTCTTC	CASPSKHGEQFF
TRBJ2-7	TRBV6-2/TRBV6-3	TRBD1	.	TGTGCCAGCAGGCCCCGGGACAGGGCAATCTACGAGCAGTACTTC	CASRPRDRAIYEQYF
TRBJ2-1	TRBV9	TRBD1	many	TGTGCCAGCAGCGTCTCTGACAGGGGCTATGAGCAGTTCTTC	CASSVSDRGYEQFF
TRBJ2-3	TRBV5-1	.	many	TGCGCCAGCAGCCCGGGACCCCCGCGGGTAGATACGCAGTATTTT	CASSPGPPRVDTQYF
TRBJ2-3	TRBV5-4	TRBD1	.	TGTGCCAGCATGGGACAGGGAACAGATACGCAGTATTTT	CASMGQGTDTQYF
TRBJ1-5	TRBV20-1	.	few	TGCAGTGCAGCCTACAGCAATCAGCCCCAGCATTTT	CSAAYSNQPQHF
TRBJ1-5	TRBV20-1	.	many	TGCAGTGCTAGACCTCTATATAGCAATCAGCCCCAGCATTTT	CSARPLYSNQPQHF
TRBJ1-2	TRBV28	TRBD1	many	TGTGCCAGCAAAACTCGCGACAGGGGTCAGGGCTACACCTTC	CASKTRDRGQGYTF
TRBJ2-3	TRBV4-1	.	.	TGCGCCAGCAGCCACGATGGGCGGGATACGCAGTATTTT	CASSHDGRDTQYF
TRBJ2-1	TRBV19	TRBD1	.	TGTGCCAGTAGTCACAGACAGGGTTGGAAAAATGAGCAGTTCTTC	CASSHRQGWKNEQFF
TRBJ2-7	TRBV4-3	.	many	TGCGCCAGCAGCCAAGATCAGTGGGGGAACGAGCAGTACTTC	CASSQDQWGNEQYF
TRBJ2-7	TRBV7-9	.	few	TGTGCCAGCAGCCCCGTACGGGCCCCCCCCACCGAGCAGTACTTC	CASSPVRAPPTEQYF
TRBJ2-1	TRBV6-1	TRBD2	many	TGTGCCAGCAGCTTGGGCGGGGGGCCCAATGAGCAGTTCTTC	CASSLGGGPNEQFF
TRBJ2-5	TRBV4-3	TRBD1	many	TGCGCCAGCAGCCAAGATACTTTTCGGGGACAGCAAGACTTC	CASSQDTFRGQQDF
TRBJ1-1	TRBV5-6	.	many	TGTGCCAGCAGCTTGTGGGGACCCAAGAGGGGCACTGAAGCTTTCTTT	CASSLWGPKRGTEAFF
TRBJ1-5	TRBV5-6	.	.	TGTGCCAGCAGCTTCAAGGGGGAATTGAGCAATCAGCCCCAGCATTTT	CASSFKGELSNQPQHF
TRBJ2-5	TRBV7-2	TRBD2	few	TGTGCCAGCAGCTTAGCGCAAGGCGGGGGAGGGGAGACCCAGTACTTC	CASSLAQGGGGETQYF
TRBJ1-6	TRBV12-3/TRBV12-4	TRBD1	many	TGTGCCAGCAGGCGGACAGGGGAGTCACCCCTCCACTTT	CASRRTGESPLHF
TRBJ2-1	TRBV5-6	.	.	TGTGCCAGCAGCATCCTGCGGCGGGGCGCCTACAATGAGCAGTTCTTC	CASSILRRGAYNEQFF
TRBJ1-4	TRBV5-6	.	few	TGTGCCAGCAGCTTGCGGGAGGAAAAACTGTTTTTT	CASSLREEKLFF
TRBJ2-5	TRBV29-1	.	many	TGCAGCCCTGGGCTAGGCGGGGAGACCCAGTACTTC	CSPGLGGETQYF
TRBJ2-3	TRBV20-1	.	many	TGCAGTGCTAGAGATCCAGACTTCCCAACGCAGTATTTT	CSARDPDFPTQYF
TRBJ2-2	TRBV5-1	.	many	TGCGCCAGCAGCGGATGGTACCCGAACACCGGGGAGCTGTTTTTT	CASSGWYPNTGELFF
TRBJ2-7	TRBV20-1	TRBD2	.	TGCAGTGCTTCGGGACTAGCGATTACCTACGAGCAGTACTTC	CSASGLAITYEQYF
TRBJ2-2	TRBV5-1	TRBD1	few	TGCGCCAGCTCCTTGACAGGGTTTGCCACCGGGGAGCTGTTTTTT	CASSLTGFATGELFF
TRBJ2-3	TRBV5-1	.	many	TGCGCCAGCAGCTTGAGGTCAGATACGCAGTATTTT	CASSLRSDTQYF
TRBJ1-2	TRBV6-5	.	many	TGTGCCAGCAGTTCATCCCGGGACGCCGCTGGCTACACCTTC	CASSSSRDAAGYTF
TRBJ2-2	TRBV7-2	TRBD2	many	TGTGCCAGCAGCTATAGCGGGCCAACAGGCGGGGAGCTGTTTTTT	CASSYSGPTGGELFF
TRBJ2-1	TRBV7-8	.	many	TGTGCCAGCAGAGAAGTTGCGGGACTTATCTACAATGAGCAGTTCTTC	CASREVAGLIYNEQFF
TRBJ1-3	TRBV6-2/TRBV6-3	.	.	TGTGCCAGCAGTTACTCGAGTATTGTTACGGCCGCCGCGGGCTCTGGAAACACCATATATTTT	CASSYSSIVTAAAGSGNTIYF
TRBJ1-4	TRBV15	TRBD1	many	TGTGCCACCAGCAGAGGGGCAGGACAGGGGGCAACTAATGAAAAACTGTTTTTT	CATSRGAGQGATNEKLFF
TRBJ1-5	TRBV2	.	many	TGTGCCAGCAGGGGGAGTAGCAATCAGCCCCAGCATTTT	CASRGSSNQPQHF
TRBJ2-3	TRBV20-1	.	many	TGCAGCACCCGGCCCTCCAGCACAGATACGCAGTATTTT	CSTRPSSTDTQYF
TRBJ2-1	TRBV6-2/TRBV6-3	TRBD1	.	TGTGCCAGCAGCTTAACCGGGACAGGGCTGGGTGAGCAGTTCTTC	CASSLTGTGLGEQFF
TRBJ1-1	TRBV24-1	.	many	TGTGCCACCACCAGCACTTTGTGCGTGAACACTGAAGCTTTCTTT	CATTSTLCVNTEAFF